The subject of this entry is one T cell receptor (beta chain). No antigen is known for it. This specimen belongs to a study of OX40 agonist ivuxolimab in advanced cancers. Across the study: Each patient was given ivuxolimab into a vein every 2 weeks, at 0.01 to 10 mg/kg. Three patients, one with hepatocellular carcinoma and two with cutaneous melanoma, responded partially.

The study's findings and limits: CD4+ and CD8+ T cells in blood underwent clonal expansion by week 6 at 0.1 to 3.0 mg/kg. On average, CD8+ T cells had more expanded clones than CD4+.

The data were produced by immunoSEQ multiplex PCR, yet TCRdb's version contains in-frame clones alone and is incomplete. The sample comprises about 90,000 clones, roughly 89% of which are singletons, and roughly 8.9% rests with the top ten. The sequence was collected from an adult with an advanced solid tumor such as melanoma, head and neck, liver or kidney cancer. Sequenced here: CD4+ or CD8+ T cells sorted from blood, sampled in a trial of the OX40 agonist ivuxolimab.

For the CDR3, the DNA is TGTGCCAGCGGCCCTTCTGGAAACACCATATATTTT. It yields the protein CASGPSGNTIYF. The chain combines TRBV9 with TRBJ1-3; no reliable D call. Per the germline V gene, CDR1 is SGDLS and CDR2 is YYNGEE. V lost 7 bases to trimming and J lost 1 base, with 6 bases between them. The CDR3 has 12 amino acids. Drawing the rest from reference TRBV9 and TRBJ1-3, the complete variable domain is DSGVTQTPKHLITATGQRVTLRCSPRSGDLSVYWYQQSLDQGLQFLIQYYNGEERAKGNILERFSAQQFPDLHSELNLSSLELGDSALYFCASGPSGNTIYFGEGSWLTVV.